Shown below are 9 T cell receptor beta chains from a single sample sequenced in a study of CD8+ T cells in alopecia areata listed by TCRdb under 2018. Libraries were constructed by the immunoSEQ multiplex PCR assay. RNA was extracted from all samples and reverse transcribed into cDNA, which served as template for TCR sequencing. The clones in this table, taken by TCRdb from immuneACCESS, are in-frame only. Not every clone is retained; where verified, under half of the shortfall comes from an unresolved V gene, and the cause of the rest is unknown. The sample contains 110,000 to 150,000 clones, about 60% of them found a single time. Of the sample, under 6.5% is held by the ten largest clones. The sample's time point label, decoded: baseline before oral tofacitinib. Material: CD4+ T cells sorted from blood, obtained at week 0. All receptors come from a human donor with alopecia areata.

This clone was seen a few times. V gene TRBV23-1 combines with J gene TRBJ1-1; TRBD1 might be the D (6 bases). TRBV23-1 is classed as an ORF, of uncertain function. Trimming left V 6 bases short and J 8 bases short, with 10 bases between. This CDR3 region has 11 residues. CDR3 residues: CASSLQGEAFF. In DNA, the CDR3 is TGCGCCAGCAGCCTCCAGGGGGAAGCTTTCTTT.

The chain carries TRBV7-8 and TRBJ2-2; tentatively, D is TRBD1 (7 bases). Trimming removed 5 bases from V and 2 bases from J, with 18 bases in between. The germline CDR1 and CDR2 sequences are SGHVS and FQNEAQ. The CDR3 consists of 17 residues. CDR3 protein: CASSRPGAGGNTGELFF. As DNA, the CDR3 is TGTGCCAGCAGCCGACCGGGGGCAGGGGGAAACACCGGGGAGCTGTTTTTT.

The V call is TRBV4-3, the J call TRBJ1-1, with 8 bases fitting TRBD1. The CDR3 contains 13 residues. Germline V gene data show CDR1 as LGHNA and CDR2 as YSLEER. V lost 5 bases, J lost 4 bases, and 3 bases stayed unmatched. DNA for the CDR3: TGCGCCAGCAGCACCACAGGGGGCACTGAAGCTTTCTTT. This sequence encodes CASSTTGGTEAFF.

This clone was counted once. The genes are TRBV27 and TRBJ2-5; D perhaps matches TRBD2 (5 bases). The CDR3 length is 16 residues. Trimming removed 6 bases from V and 3 bases from J, with 20 bases in between. Germline V gene lookup returns CDR1 MNHEY and CDR2 SMNVEV (reference sequence). DNA for the CDR3: TGTGCCAGCAGCCGCCCTCGCGGTGGAGGAGAAGAGACCCAGTACTTC. This sequence encodes CASSRPRGGGEETQYF.

The rearrangement joins TRBV5-6 to TRBJ1-2; D gene ambiguous. Trimming shortened V by 1 base and J by 0 bases, and 7 bases separated the two germline ends. The CDR3 contains 14 residues. Germline CDR1 and CDR2: SGHDT and YYEEEE. The DNA of the CDR3 is TGTGCCAGCAGCTTGAGCGGATCTAACTATGGCTACACCTTC. Residues: CASSLSGSNYGYTF.

This clone occurred a few times. The chain links TRBV7-2 to TRBJ1-1; D gene ambiguous. The V gene lost 0 bases and the J gene lost 11 bases, with 16 bases spanning the gap. The CDR3 length is 14 residues. Germline V CDR1 and CDR2: SGHTA, FQGNSA. The CDR3 DNA is TGTGCCAGCAGCTTAGCGGAGGGAGTTACCGCGGCTTTCTTT. Translated, it gives CASSLAEGVTAAFF.

The CDR3 protein is CASSPGLRTGGSYEQYF. The CDR3 bases are TGCGCCAGCAGCCCTGGGCTCAGGACAGGGGGCTCCTACGAGCAGTACTTC. The V and J genes are TRBV5-1 and TRBJ2-7, with 10 bases identical to TRBD1. From germline, CDR1 is SGHRS and CDR2 YFSETQ. The CDR3 runs to 17 residues. V gave up 4 bases and J gave up 0 bases; unmatched junction bases: 10. Combining the CDR3 with reference TRBV5-1 and TRBJ2-7 gives the whole variable domain KAGVTQTPRYLIKTRGQQVTLSCSPISGHRSVSWYQQTPGQGLQFLFEYFSETQRNKGNFPGRFSGRQFSNSRSEMNVSTLELGDSALYLCASSPGLRTGGSYEQYFGPGTRLTVT.

The chain employs TRBV5-1 and TRBJ2-7; TRBD1 matches 7 bases. This CDR3 contains 15 residues. Germline values: CDR1 SGHRS, CDR2 YFSETQ. The junction had 6 bases not matched to a gene; V was cut back by 1 base and J by 2 bases. The CDR3 region has the DNA TGCGCCAGCAGCTTGATAGGGGACAGCCCCTACGAGCAGTACTTC. Translated: CASSLIGDSPYEQYF.

This clone occurred a few times. The rearrangement uses TRBV5-6 and TRBJ1-6; D not certain. The CDR3 spans 9 residues. Germline lookup yields CDR1 SGHDT and CDR2 YYEEEE. CDR3 in amino acids: CRTNSPLHF. For the CDR3, the DNA is TGTCGGACCAATTCACCCCTCCACTTT.